This T cell receptor beta chain was captured in a study of cytomegalovirus exposure and HLA in healthy donors. The overall study: Of all 400 or so donors who were genotyped, about 80% belonged to the Caucasian-associated ancestry cluster.

This donor's CMV serostatus is unrecorded. Overall study findings and caveats: Among TCR beta chains, those listed as cytomegalovirus-associated numbered over 150. The study carried out a later analysis of TCR beta sequences. It associated approximately 16,000 of them with specific HLA alleles at a false discovery rate of 0.05.

Primers included in the PCR were 60 Vbeta and 13 Jbeta primers. Clones were sequenced by immunoSEQ multiplex PCR, and TCRdb holds only the in-frame ones, with some missing. The sample holds some 130,000 clones; about three quarters are singletons and the top ten take approximately 1%. This clone was counted a few times. Its target is unknown. Trimming pared 2 bases from V and 2 bases from J, leaving 10 bases between. Germline assignment: CDR1 MNHEY and CDR2 SVGAGI. This CDR3 is built from 14 residues. The TCR sequence derives from a human donor in good health. The chain employs TRBV6-5 and TRBJ2-7; D gene uncertain. Material for sequencing was PBMCs. The DNA of the CDR3 is TGTGCCAGCAGTTACGGGCCGCAGGCCTACGAGCAGTACTTC. It specifies CASSYGPQAYEQYF.